Listed here are 30 T cell receptor beta chains from one sample, sequenced in a study of T cell repertoires in cytomegalovirus infection. These TCRs' antigens remain unknown. MiXCR, applied by TCRdb to the reads, yields one record per CDR3 protein. Here the sample spans a few hundred thousand distinct CDR3 sequences, roughly 29% being singletons. The sample was cultured PBMCs, taken from culture after CMV antigen stimulation. All receptors come from a human donor in good health (CMV status not recorded). Some clones in this sample may be carry-over from other donors' samples.

The rearrangement uses TRBV12-5 and TRBJ1-1; no definite D call. Trimming removed 1 base from V and 5 bases from J, with 11 bases in between. The CDR3 covers 14 residues. Germline V gene sequence: CDR1 LGHNT, CDR2 FRNRAP. The CDR3 loop is CASGLASQRTEAFF. DNA for the CDR3: TGTGCTAGTGGTTTGGCCAGTCAGAGGACTGAAGCTTTCTTT.

This clonotype was detected many times. This chain links TRBV7-9 with TRBJ2-5; a weak D match, TRBD1 (6 bases). Germline values: CDR1 SEHNR, CDR2 FQNEAQ (reference sequence). This CDR3 region has 14 residues. V gave up 5 bases and J gave up 3 bases, with 13 bases separating them. In nucleotides, the CDR3 is TGTGCCAGCAGCCCGTGGACAGAAGAAGAGACCCAGTACTTC. Translation gives CASSPWTEEETQYF.

This chain's CDR3 is CASSPFGTLNYGYTF. Written as DNA, the CDR3 is TGTGCCAGCAGTCCCTTTGGGACCCTAAACTATGGCTACACCTTC. This sequence joins TRBV27 and TRBJ1-2; possible D gene TRBD1, 5 bases. V shed 5 bases and J shed 2 bases, with 15 bases lying between them. In germline, CDR1 is MNHEY, CDR2 SMNVEV (reference sequence). The CDR3 sequence is 15 residues long.

This clonotype was found many times. The V and J genes are TRBV19 and TRBJ1-5; 7 bases map to TRBD1. The CDR3 is 13 amino acids. J was trimmed by 4 bases and V by 5 bases; bases with no gene match: 2. The V gene's germline CDR1 is LNHDA and CDR2 SQIVND (reference sequence). CDR3 nucleotide sequence: TGTGCCAGTAGTCAGGACAGGAATCAGCCCCAGCATTTT. This codes for CASSQDRNQPQHF.

The chain carries TRBV5-5 and TRBJ2-3, with D perhaps TRBD1 (5 bases). The CDR3 has 15 amino acids. V lost 4 bases, J lost 0 bases, and 12 bases lay in between. Germline CDR1 and CDR2: SGHKS and YYEKEE (reference sequence). The CDR3, as DNA: TGTGCCAGCAGCCAAGACAGATTCAGCACAGATACGCAGTATTTT. Translating gives CASSQDRFSTDTQYF.

This clonotype has a handful of counts. V and J are TRBV27 and TRBJ2-1; D is possibly TRBD1 (6 bases). V lost 5 bases and J lost 12, with 17 bases in between. CDR1 is MNHEY and CDR2 is SMNVEV in the germline V gene (reference sequence). This CDR3 contains 13 residues. CDR3 DNA: TGTGCCAGCAGTATCATACAGGGAGTCGTGCAGTTCTTC. Protein sequence: CASSIIQGVVQFF.

The chain carries TRBV2 and TRBJ1-2; no definite D call. The CDR3 has 13 residues. V lost 1 base and J lost 8, with 11 bases in between. Germline assignment: CDR1 SNHLY and CDR2 FYNNEI. CDR3 loop: CASSEVREGGYTF. The CDR3 DNA sequence: TGTGCCAGCAGTGAAGTAAGGGAGGGAGGCTACACCTTC.

The rearrangement links TRBV11-2 to TRBJ2-1; no definite D call. This CDR3 has 12 amino acids. Germline V gene lookup returns CDR1 SGHAT and CDR2 FQNNGV. Trimming left V 5 bases short and J 7 bases short, with 9 bases between. CDR3 nucleotide sequence: TGTGCCAGCAGCCGGCTAGAAAATGAGCAGTTCTTC. This translates into CASSRLENEQFF.

Ten or more counts support this clonotype. The chain recombines TRBV7-6 with TRBJ2-5; D is perhaps TRBD2 (7 bases). CDR3 size: 13 residues. Looked up from germline, CDR1 is SGHVS and CDR2 is FNYEAQ. The V end lost 4 bases, the J end lost 5 bases, and 11 bases lay between the germline ends. This chain's CDR3 is CASSSGGRETQYF. CDR3 DNA sequence: TGTGCCAGCAGCTCGGGGGGCCGGGAGACCCAGTACTTC.

This clonotype was recorded once. The V and J genes are TRBV24-1 and TRBJ2-5, with D uncertain. The V end was cut by 2 bases, the J end by 3 bases, with 12 bases between. CDR3 length: 15 residues. CDR1 is KGHDR, CDR2 SFDVKD, per germline. The CDR3 loop is CATSDSTGSKETQYF. In nucleotides, the CDR3 is TGTGCCACCAGTGATTCCACGGGTTCGAAAGAGACCCAGTACTTC.

Points on this clonotype: One end of the junction does not line up with germline, which may come from a read error. J is TRBJ2-1 and V is TRBV7-6; TRBD2 matches 14 bases. The germline V gene encodes CDR1 SGHVS and CDR2 FNYEAQ. The CDR3 has 15 amino acids. The CDR3 sequence is CASSWGLAGADEQFF. The CDR3 region has the DNA TGTGCTAGCAGCTGGGGACTAGCGGGAGCAGATGAGCAGTTCTTC.

This clonotype came up many times. The rearrangement links TRBV7-2 to TRBJ1-2; D is ambiguous. This CDR3 spans 14 amino acids. Between the trimmed V and J ends, which lost 1 base and 0 bases, there was a span of 6 bases. The germline CDR1 and CDR2 sequences are SGHTA and FQGNSA. CDR3 DNA: TGTGCCAGCAGCTTAGGCAGCTCTAACTATGGCTACACCTTC. Its protein is CASSLGSSNYGYTF. The entire variable domain, with the rest obtained from reference TRBV7-2 and TRBJ1-2, is as follows: GAGVSQSPSNKVTEKGKDVELRCDPISGHTALYWYRQSLGQGLEFLIYFQGNSAPDKSGLPSDRFSAERTGGSVSTLTIQRTQQEDSAVYLCASSLGSSNYGYTFGSGTRLTVV.

A few counts support this clonotype. The chain uses TRBV15 and TRBJ2-7, with D unclear. The CDR3 runs to 12 residues. The germline V gene has CDR1 LNHNV and CDR2 YYDKDF (reference sequence). Deletions cut 0 bases from V and 13 bases from J, with 13 bases between. CDR3 residues: CATSRDNGVIYF. The CDR3 nucleotides read TGTGCCACCAGCAGAGATAACGGCGTTATCTACTTC.

Ten or more counts support this clonotype. This rearrangement joins TRBV7-3 to TRBJ2-7; TRBD2 is a possible D gene (5 bases). The CDR3 is 14 residues long. CDR1 and CDR2 (germline): SGHTA, FQGTGA. Trimming pared 1 base from V and 5 bases from J, leaving 12 bases between. The CDR3 loop is CASSLSHSSDEQYF. In DNA, the CDR3 is TGTGCCAGCAGCTTAAGTCACAGTAGCGACGAGCAGTACTTC. The entire variable domain, with the rest obtained from reference TRBV7-3 and TRBJ2-7, is as follows: GAGVSQTPSNKVTEKGKYVELRCDPISGHTALYWYRQSLGQGPEFLIYFQGTGAADDSGLPNDRFFAVRPEGSVSTLKIQRTERGDSAVYLCASSLSHSSDEQYFGPGTRLTVT.

Ten or more counts support this clonotype. The chain links TRBV7-6 to TRBJ2-2; 8 bases match TRBD2. V lost 5 bases and J lost 3; bases outside the gene matches: 14. Germline lookup yields CDR1 SGHVS and CDR2 FNYEAQ. CDR3 length: 18 residues. The CDR3 DNA sequence: TGTGCCAGCAGCCCGCGACCCCTCGCCGGGGGGGACACCGGGGAGCTGTTTTTT. The encoded protein is CASSPRPLAGGDTGELFF.

The chain combines TRBV4-2 with TRBJ1-6; tentatively, D is TRBD1 (6 bases). Germline V CDR1 and CDR2: LGHNA, YNFKEQ. This CDR3 is 14 amino acids long. The V gene lost 3 bases and the J gene lost 8 bases, with 11 bases spanning the gap. The CDR3: CASSQDYRDSPLHF. The CDR3 DNA reads TGTGCCAGCAGCCAGGACTACAGGGATTCACCCCTCCACTTT.

Worth noting for this clonotype: A much larger clonotype is one base distant, so this may be a read error. This rearrangement joins TRBV7-2 to TRBJ1-5, with unresolved D. The CDR3 is made up of 14 amino acids. CDR1 is SGHTA and CDR2 is FQGNSA in the germline V gene. The CDR3 is CASSLMVADQPQNF. The CDR3 DNA is TGTGCCAGCAGCTTAATGGTAGCCGATCAGCCCCAGAATTTT.

The chain employs TRBV27 and TRBJ2-2; 10 bases line up with TRBD1. The germline CDR1 and CDR2 sequences are MNHEY and SMNVEV (reference sequence). The CDR3 sequence is 15 residues long. Trimming took 6 bases from V and 4 from J; bases not matched to a gene: 5. The DNA of the CDR3 is TGTGCCAGCAGCTTCGGGACAGGGGTCACCGGGGAGCTGTTTTTT. Translated: CASSFGTGVTGELFF.

The chain carries TRBV6-1 and TRBJ2-4; D ambiguous. The V end lost 0 bases, the J end lost 13 bases, and 10 bases lay between the germline ends. The germline gives CDR1 MNHNS, CDR2 SASEGT. This CDR3 is built from 12 residues. The CDR3 reads CASSEARVAQYF. In nucleotides, the CDR3 is TGTGCCAGCAGTGAAGCACGGGTAGCACAGTACTTC.

V and J are TRBV7-9 and TRBJ1-1; possible D gene TRBD1, 5 bases. Germline lookup yields CDR1 SEHNR and CDR2 FQNEAQ (reference sequence). CDR3 size: 15 residues. The ends were cut back, 5 bases at V and 4 bases at J, with 17 bases in the middle. The CDR3 sequence: CASSLREGLSTEAFF. CDR3 sequence (DNA): TGTGCCAGCAGCCTTAGAGAGGGGTTGAGCACTGAAGCTTTCTTT.

This chain links TRBV5-1 with TRBJ2-5, with D perhaps TRBD1 (5 bases). Germline-derived CDR1 and CDR2 are SGHRS and YFSETQ. This CDR3 has 15 amino acids. V lost 0 bases and J lost 8, with 17 bases in between. The CDR3 bases are TGCGCCAGCAGCTTGGAAGGGGCAGGCTCAAGAACCCAGTACTTC. It codes for CASSLEGAGSRTQYF. Full variable domain (remainder filled in from reference TRBV5-1 and TRBJ2-5): KAGVTQTPRYLIKTRGQQVTLSCSPISGHRSVSWYQQTPGQGLQFLFEYFSETQRNKGNFPGRFSGRQFSNSRSEMNVSTLELGDSALYLCASSLEGAGSRTQYFGPGTRLLVL.

This rearrangement joins TRBV14 to TRBJ1-2; D remains unclear. The CDR3 is made up of 14 amino acids. The V gene lost 1 base and the J gene lost 4 bases, with 10 bases spanning the gap. Germline V CDR1 and CDR2: SGHDN, FVKESK. Written as DNA, the CDR3 is TGTGCCAGCAGCCAAGGACCGCTGCTCTATGGCTACACCTTC. This gives the protein CASSQGPLLYGYTF.

The rearrangement links TRBV4-2 to TRBJ1-5, with D hard to call. This CDR3 has 16 amino acids. V lost 0 bases and J 0 bases, leaving 9 bases between the germline ends. In germline, CDR1 is LGHNA, CDR2 YNFKEQ. Here the CDR3 reads CASSQDLGDSNQPQHF. DNA of the CDR3: TGTGCCAGCAGCCAAGATCTCGGTGATAGCAATCAGCCCCAGCATTTT.

The rearrangement links TRBV7-6 to TRBJ2-1, with TRBD2 identical over 9 bases. The CDR3 sequence is 16 residues long. Germline V gene lookup returns CDR1 SGHVS and CDR2 FNYEAQ. V shed 7 bases, J shed 7 bases, and the junction held 14 bases outside the gene matches. CDR3 nucleotides: TGTGCCAGCATGGAGGGGGGCGGGGGGGCGGGTAATGAGCAGTTCTTC. Protein: CASMEGGGGAGNEQFF.

This clonotype was detected many times. This chain joins TRBV7-2 and TRBJ1-2; D might be TRBD1 (5 bases). The germline V gene encodes CDR1 SGHTA and CDR2 FQGNSA. The CDR3 runs to 13 residues. Trimming shortened V by 5 bases and J by 7 bases, and 14 bases separated the two germline ends. The CDR3 region is CASSPHGGIGYTF. CDR3 DNA sequence: TGTGCCAGCAGCCCCCATGGGGGGATTGGCTACACCTTC.

The chain links TRBV5-1 to TRBJ1-1, with D perhaps matching TRBD1 (6 bases). Germline CDR1 SGHRS, CDR2 YFSETQ. This CDR3 is 13 amino acids long. V shed 7 bases and J shed 2 bases, with 12 bases lying between them. CDR3 bases: TGCGCCAGCCGCGGACAGCCTAACACTGAAGCTTTCTTT. Its protein is CASRGQPNTEAFF.

V gene TRBV7-2 combines with J gene TRBJ1-1; TRBD1 might be the D (6 bases). The CDR3 totals 12 residues. Deletions cut 0 bases from V and 10 bases from J, with 9 bases between. Germline V CDR1 and CDR2: SGHTA, FQGNSA. The CDR3 loop is CASSLAGTRAFF. CDR3 in DNA: TGTGCCAGCAGCTTAGCCGGGACAAGAGCTTTCTTT.

The genes are TRBV19 and TRBJ2-7; 12 positions agree with TRBD1. Unmatched junction bases numbered 4, after V lost 8 bases and J lost 5 bases. Germline values: CDR1 LNHDA, CDR2 SQIVND (reference sequence). The CDR3 has 13 amino acids. CDR3 residues: CASGTGGIHEQYF. The CDR3 DNA reads as TGTGCCAGTGGGACAGGGGGCATCCACGAGCAGTACTTC.

The chain couples TRBV27 to TRBJ2-5, with D perhaps matching TRBD1 (6 bases). Per the germline V gene, CDR1 is MNHEY and CDR2 is SMNVEV (reference sequence). Trimming cost V 0 bases and J 5 bases, with 19 bases left between them. The CDR3 spans 17 residues. The CDR3, as DNA: TGTGCCAGCAGTTTATCCGGGACAACTAAAAATGGGGAGACCCAGTACTTC. Residues: CASSLSGTTKNGETQYF.

This clonotype turned up a few times. V usage is TRBV6-1 and J usage is TRBJ2-7; no reliable D call. CDR3 length equals 12 residues. Trimming shortened V by 10 bases and J by 3 bases, and 13 bases separated the two germline ends. Germline V gene data show CDR1 as MNHNS and CDR2 as SASEGT. Here the CDR3 DNA reads TGTGCCACAGCCGGTCAGAGCTACGAGCAGTACTTC. This codes for CATAGQSYEQYF.